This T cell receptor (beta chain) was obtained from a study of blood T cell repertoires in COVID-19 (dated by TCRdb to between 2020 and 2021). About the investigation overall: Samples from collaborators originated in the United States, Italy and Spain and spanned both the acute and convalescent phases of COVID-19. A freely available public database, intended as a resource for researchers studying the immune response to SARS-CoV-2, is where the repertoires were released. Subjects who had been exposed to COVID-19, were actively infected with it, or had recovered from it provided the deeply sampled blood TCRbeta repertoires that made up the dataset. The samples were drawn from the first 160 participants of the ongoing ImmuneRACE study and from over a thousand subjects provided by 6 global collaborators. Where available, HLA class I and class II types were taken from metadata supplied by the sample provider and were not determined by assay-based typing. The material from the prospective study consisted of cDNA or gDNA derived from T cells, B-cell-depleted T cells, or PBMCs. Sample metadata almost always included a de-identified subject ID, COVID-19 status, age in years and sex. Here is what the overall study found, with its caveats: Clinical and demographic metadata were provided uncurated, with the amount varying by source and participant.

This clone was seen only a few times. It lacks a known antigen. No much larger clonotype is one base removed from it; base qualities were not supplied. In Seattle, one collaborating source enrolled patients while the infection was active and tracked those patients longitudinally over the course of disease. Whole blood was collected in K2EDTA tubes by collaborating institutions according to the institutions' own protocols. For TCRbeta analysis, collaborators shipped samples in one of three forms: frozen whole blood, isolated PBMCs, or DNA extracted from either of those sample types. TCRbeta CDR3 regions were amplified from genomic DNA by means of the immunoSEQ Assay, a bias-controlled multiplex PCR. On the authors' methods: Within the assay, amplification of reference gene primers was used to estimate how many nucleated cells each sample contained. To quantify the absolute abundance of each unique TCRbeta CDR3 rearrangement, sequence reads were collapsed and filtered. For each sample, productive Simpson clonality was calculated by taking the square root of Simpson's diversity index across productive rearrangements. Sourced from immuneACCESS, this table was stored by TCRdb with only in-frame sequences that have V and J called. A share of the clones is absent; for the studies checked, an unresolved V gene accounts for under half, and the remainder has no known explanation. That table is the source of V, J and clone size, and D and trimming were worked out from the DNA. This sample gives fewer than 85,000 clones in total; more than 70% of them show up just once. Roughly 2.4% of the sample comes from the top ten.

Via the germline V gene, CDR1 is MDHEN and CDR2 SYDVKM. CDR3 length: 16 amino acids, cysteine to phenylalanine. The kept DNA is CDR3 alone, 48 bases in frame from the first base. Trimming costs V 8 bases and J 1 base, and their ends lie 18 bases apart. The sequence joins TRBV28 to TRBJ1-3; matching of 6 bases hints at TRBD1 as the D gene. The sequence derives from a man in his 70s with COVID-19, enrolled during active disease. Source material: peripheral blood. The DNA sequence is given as TGTGCCAGCCGAATACAGGGCCTGGATTCTGGAAACACCATATATTTT. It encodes CASRIQGLDSGNTIYF. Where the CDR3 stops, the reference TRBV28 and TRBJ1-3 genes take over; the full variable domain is DVKVTQSSRYLVKRTGEKVFLECVQDMDHENMFWYRQDPGLGLRLIYFSYDVKMKEKGDIPEGYSVSREKKERFSLILESASTNQTSMYLCASRIQGLDSGNTIYFGEGSWLTVV.